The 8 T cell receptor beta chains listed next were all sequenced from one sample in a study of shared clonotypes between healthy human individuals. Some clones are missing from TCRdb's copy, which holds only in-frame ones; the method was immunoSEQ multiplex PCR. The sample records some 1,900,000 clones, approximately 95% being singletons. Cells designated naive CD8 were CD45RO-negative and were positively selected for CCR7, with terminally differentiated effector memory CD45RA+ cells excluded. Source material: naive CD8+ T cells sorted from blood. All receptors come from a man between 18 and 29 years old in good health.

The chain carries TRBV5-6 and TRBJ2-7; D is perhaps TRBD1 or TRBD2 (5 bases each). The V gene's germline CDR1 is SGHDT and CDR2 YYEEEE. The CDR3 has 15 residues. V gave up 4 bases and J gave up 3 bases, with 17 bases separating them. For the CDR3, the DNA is TGTGCCAGCAGCAGCGTCCGGGACGGGATCTACGAGCAGTACTTC. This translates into CASSSVRDGIYEQYF.

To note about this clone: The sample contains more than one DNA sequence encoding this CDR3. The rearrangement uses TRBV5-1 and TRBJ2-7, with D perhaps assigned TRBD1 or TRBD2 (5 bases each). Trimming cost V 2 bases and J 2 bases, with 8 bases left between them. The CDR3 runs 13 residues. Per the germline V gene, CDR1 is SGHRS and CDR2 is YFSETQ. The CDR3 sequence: CASSFGATYEQYF. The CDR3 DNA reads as TGCGCCAGCAGCTTCGGGGCAACCTACGAGCAGTACTTC.

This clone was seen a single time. Written as DNA, the CDR3 is TGTGCCACGCGGACTAGCGGGGGGGCCGGTGAGCAGTTCTTC. Translation: CATRTSGGAGEQFF. The rearrangement uses TRBV6-5 and TRBJ2-1; 15 positions match TRBD2. CDR1 and CDR2 (germline): MNHEY, SVGAGI. With V trimmed by 10 bases and J by 9 bases, 7 bases remained unmatched. This CDR3 spans 14 amino acids.

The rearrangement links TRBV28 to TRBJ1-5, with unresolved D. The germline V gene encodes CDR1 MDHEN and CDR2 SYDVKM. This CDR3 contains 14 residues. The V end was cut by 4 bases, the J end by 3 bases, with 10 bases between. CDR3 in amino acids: CASSYLGLNQPQHF. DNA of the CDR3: TGTGCCAGCAGTTACTTAGGACTCAATCAGCCCCAGCATTTT.

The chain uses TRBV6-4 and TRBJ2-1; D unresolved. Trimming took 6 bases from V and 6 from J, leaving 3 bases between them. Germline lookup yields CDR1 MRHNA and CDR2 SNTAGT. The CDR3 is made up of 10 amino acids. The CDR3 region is CASRVNEQFF. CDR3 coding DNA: TGTGCCAGCAGGGTCAATGAGCAGTTCTTC.

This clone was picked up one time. The CDR3 DNA follows: TGCAGCGTCGCCGACAGGGGCTCCTACAATGAGCAGTTCTTC. Translated, it gives CSVADRGSYNEQFF. The rearrangement links TRBV29-1 to TRBJ2-1, with 8 bases fitting TRBD1. The germline gives CDR1 SQVTM, CDR2 ANQGSEA. This CDR3 is built from 14 residues. Trimming at V came to 6 bases and at J to 0 bases, leaving 4 bases not matched to a gene.

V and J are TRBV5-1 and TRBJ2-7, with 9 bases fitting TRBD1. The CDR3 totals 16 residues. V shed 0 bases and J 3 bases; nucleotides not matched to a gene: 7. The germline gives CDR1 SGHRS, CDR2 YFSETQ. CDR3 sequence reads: CASSLALGQGNYEQYF. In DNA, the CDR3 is TGCGCCAGCAGCTTGGCCCTGGGACAGGGCAACTACGAGCAGTACTTC.

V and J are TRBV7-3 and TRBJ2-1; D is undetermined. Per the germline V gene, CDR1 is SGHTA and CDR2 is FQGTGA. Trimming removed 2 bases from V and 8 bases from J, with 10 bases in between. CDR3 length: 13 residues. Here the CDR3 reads CASSLGLVDEQFF. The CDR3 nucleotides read TGTGCCAGCAGCTTAGGCCTTGTAGATGAGCAGTTCTTC.